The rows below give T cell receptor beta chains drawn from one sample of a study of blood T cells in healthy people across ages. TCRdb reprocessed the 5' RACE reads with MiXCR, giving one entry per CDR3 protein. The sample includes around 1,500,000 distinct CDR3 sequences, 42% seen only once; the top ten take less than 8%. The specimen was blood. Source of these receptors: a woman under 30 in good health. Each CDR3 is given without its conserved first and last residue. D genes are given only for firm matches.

CDR3: ASSQPLGRGSTDTQY
V: TRBV3-1
D: .
J: TRBJ2-3

CDR3: ASSYVGDETQY
V: TRBV6-5
D: .
J: TRBJ2-5

CDR3: ASRLSINMNTEAF
V: TRBV6-6
D: .
J: TRBJ1-1

CDR3: ASTWTGGADTEAF
V: TRBV2
D: TRBD1
J: TRBJ1-1

CDR3: ASRLVPSGETQY
V: TRBV6-5
D: .
J: TRBJ2-5

CDR3: ASSKGADQPQH
V: TRBV21-1
D: .
J: TRBJ1-5

CDR3: ASSYSGTKADEQY
V: TRBV6-5
D: .
J: .

CDR3: ASSPGFRTDNQPQH
V: TRBV5-5
D: .
J: TRBJ1-5

CDR3: TSTGPTSYEQY
V: TRBV12-3/TRBV12-4
D: .
J: TRBJ2-7

CDR3: ASRPGVAGDTDTQY
V: TRBV11-1
D: TRBD2
J: TRBJ2-3

CDR3: ASSRSGGHSYEQY
V: TRBV5-1
D: TRBD2
J: TRBJ2-7

CDR3: ASSSGVGAKNIQY
V: TRBV7-8
D: .
J: TRBJ2-4

CDR3: ASSRNLMTGSTDTQY
V: TRBV9
D: TRBD1
J: TRBJ2-3

CDR3: ASSLQVSQETQY
V: TRBV5-1
D: .
J: TRBJ2-5

CDR3: ASSQRQGGGTPLH
V: TRBV4-1
D: TRBD1
J: TRBJ1-6

CDR3: ATSDLLQGRKNLVYNSPLH
V: TRBV24-1
D: .
J: TRBJ1-6

CDR3: ASSVALGLGTETQY
V: TRBV9
D: TRBD2
J: TRBJ2-5

CDR3: ASNVGVPGELF
V: TRBV9
D: .
J: TRBJ2-2

CDR3: ASRIKTGVAYEQY
V: TRBV6-5
D: TRBD1
J: TRBJ2-7

CDR3: ASRRRTGLSGNTIY
V: TRBV6-5
D: TRBD1
J: TRBJ1-3

CDR3: ASRRLAGFFGELF
V: TRBV27
D: TRBD2
J: TRBJ2-2

CDR3: SVDSSNTDTQY
V: TRBV29-1
D: .
J: TRBJ2-3